What follows describes a single TCR beta chain. In the study's own analysis: Cell counts per sample came from amplifying reference gene primers. Sequencing used immunoSEQ multiplex PCR; TCRdb keeps in-frame clones, though not all of them. The V and J calls and clone size were taken over from that table, and D and trimming were inferred from the DNA. The table has some 56,000 clones, around nine tenths seen once. The data originate from a study of blood T cell repertoires in COVID-19. Study-level information: COVID-19 samples, acute and convalescent, were from the United States, Italy and Spain.

Enrolled during active infection, Seattle patients were then followed longitudinally. V shed 0 bases and J 5 bases; nucleotides not matched to a gene: 10. CDR3 length: 16 residues. The germline CDR1 and CDR2 sequences are LNHNV and YYDKDF (reference sequence). The chain recombines TRBV15 with TRBJ2-7, with 7 bases matching TRBD2. This TCR derives from a woman aged 60-75 years with COVID-19, enrolled during active disease. Input material: peripheral blood. CDR3 amino acids: CATSRDGAGVPHEQYF. The DNA for the CDR3 is TGTGCCACCAGCAGAGACGGGGCGGGAGTCCCCCACGAGCAGTACTTC.